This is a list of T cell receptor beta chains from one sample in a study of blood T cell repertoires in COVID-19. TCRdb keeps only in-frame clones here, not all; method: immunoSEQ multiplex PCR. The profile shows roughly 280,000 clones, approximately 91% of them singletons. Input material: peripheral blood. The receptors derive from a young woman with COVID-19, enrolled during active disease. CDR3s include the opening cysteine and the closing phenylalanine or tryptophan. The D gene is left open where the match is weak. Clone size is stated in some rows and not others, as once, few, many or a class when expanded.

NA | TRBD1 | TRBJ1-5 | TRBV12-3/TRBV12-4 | TGTGCCAGCAGTCCCGACAGGGTTCAGCCCCAGCATTTT | CASSPDRVQPQHF
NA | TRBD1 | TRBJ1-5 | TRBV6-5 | TGTGCCAGCAGTTCGTATAGGGGGCCCAATCAGCCCCAGCATTTT | CASSSYRGPNQPQHF
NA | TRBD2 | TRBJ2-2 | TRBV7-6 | TGTGCCAGCGCACTAGCGATAAGTAACACCGGGGAGCTGTTTTTT | CASALAISNTGELFF
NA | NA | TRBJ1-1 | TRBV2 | TGTGCCAGCAGTCGGGAGAACATGAACACTGAAGCTTTCTTT | CASSRENMNTEAFF
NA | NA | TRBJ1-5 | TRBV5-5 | TGTGCCAGCAGCTTGTTCGGCGGCAATAATCAGCCCCAGCATTTT | CASSLFGGNNQPQHF
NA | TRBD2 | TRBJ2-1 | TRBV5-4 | TGTGCCAGCAGCATTAGCGGGACGGAGTTCTTC | CASSISGTEFF
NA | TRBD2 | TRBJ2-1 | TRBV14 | TGTGCCAGCAGCCATAGCGGGAGGGGGTACAGGAATGAGCAGTTCTTC | CASSHSGRGYRNEQFF
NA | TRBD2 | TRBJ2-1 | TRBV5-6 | TGTGCCAGCAGCTTTAAGGCGGGAGAGGTTTACAATGAGCAGTTCTTC | CASSFKAGEVYNEQFF
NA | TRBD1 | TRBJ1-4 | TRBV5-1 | TGCGCCAGCAGCCCCTGGAACAGGGGTCCTAATGAAAAACTGTTTTTT | CASSPWNRGPNEKLFF
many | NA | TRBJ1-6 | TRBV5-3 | TGTGCCAGAAGCCGCCCGGGGATCAATTCACCCCTCCACTTT | CARSRPGINSPLHF
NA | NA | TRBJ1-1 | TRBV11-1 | TGTGCCAGCAGCTTAGCCCCGGTTTGGAACACTGAAGCTTTCTTT | CASSLAPVWNTEAFF
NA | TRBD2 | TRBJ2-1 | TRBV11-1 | TGTGCCAGCAGCCGGGACTACAACTACAATGAGCAGTTCTTC | CASSRDYNYNEQFF
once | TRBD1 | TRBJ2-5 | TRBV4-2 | TGTGCCAGCAGCCACGGCCGACAGGGGGCAGGGGAGACCCAGTACTTC | CASSHGRQGAGETQYF
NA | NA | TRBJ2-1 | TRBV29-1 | TGCAGCGTTGAGGGCCGCACCTACAATGAGCAGTTCTTC | CSVEGRTYNEQFF
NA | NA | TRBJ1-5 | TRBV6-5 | TGTGCCAGCAGCGGTAATCAGCCCCAGCATTTT | CASSGNQPQHF
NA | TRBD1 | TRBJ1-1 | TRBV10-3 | TGTGCCATTGGGACAGGGAGGAACACTGAAGCTTTCTTT | CAIGTGRNTEAFF
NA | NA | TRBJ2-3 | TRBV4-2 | TGTGCCAGCAGCCAACGCCAACTAGGGACAGATACGCAGTATTTT | CASSQRQLGTDTQYF
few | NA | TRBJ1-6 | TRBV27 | TGTGCCAGCACCAACCCTGGACAGACCAATTCACCCCTCCACTTT | CASTNPGQTNSPLHF
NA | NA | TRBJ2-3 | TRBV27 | TGTGCCAGCAGTCAGTCTTCCGTCCCAATCACAGATACGCAGTATTTT | CASSQSSVPITDTQYF
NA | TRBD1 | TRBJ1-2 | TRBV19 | TGTGCCAGTATCCCAGCCGGCGGGACAGGGTATGGCTACACCTTC | CASIPAGGTGYGYTF
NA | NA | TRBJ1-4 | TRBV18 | TGTGCCAGCTCACCTGGGACTGCTGCAACTAATGAAAAACTGTTTTTT | CASSPGTAATNEKLFF
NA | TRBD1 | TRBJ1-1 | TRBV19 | TGTGCCAGTAGTCCCCCCCGGACAGGGGGGAGAAGGACTGAAGCTTTCTTT | CASSPPRTGGRRTEAFF
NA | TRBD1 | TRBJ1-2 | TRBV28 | TGTGCCAGCAGTTTTCCTCGAGGGACAGGGGATGGCTACACCTTC | CASSFPRGTGDGYTF
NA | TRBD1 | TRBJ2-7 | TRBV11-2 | TGTGCCAGCAGCTGGGACAGGGTCTACGAGCAGTACTTC | CASSWDRVYEQYF
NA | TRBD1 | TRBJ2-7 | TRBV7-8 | TGTGCCAGCAGCCCATTCCGGGACAGGGCCGGCTACGAGCAGTACTTC | CASSPFRDRAGYEQYF
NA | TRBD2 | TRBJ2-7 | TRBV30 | TGTGCCTGGTTGGGGGAGGGTTCCCACGAGCAGTACTTC | CAWLGEGSHEQYF
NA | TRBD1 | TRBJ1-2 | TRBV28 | TGTGCCAGCAGTCCCCGACAGGGGAATTATGGCTACACCTTC | CASSPRQGNYGYTF
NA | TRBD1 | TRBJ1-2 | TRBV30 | TGTGCCTGGAGCGCCGGGACAGGGGGTTTCAACTATGGCTACACCTTC | CAWSAGTGGFNYGYTF
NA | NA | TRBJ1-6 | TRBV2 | TGTGCCAGCAGTCCCTCCCCAGGCCCCAATTCACCCCTCCACTTT | CASSPSPGPNSPLHF
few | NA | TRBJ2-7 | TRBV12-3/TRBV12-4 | TGTGCCAGCAGTTTAACGGGTTCCTACGAGCAGTACTTC | CASSLTGSYEQYF
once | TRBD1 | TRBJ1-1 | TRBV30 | TGTGCCTGGGACAGGGTTAAGAACACTGAAGCTTTCTTT | CAWDRVKNTEAFF
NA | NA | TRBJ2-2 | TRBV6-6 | TGTGCCAGCAGTAGCACAGAATCCGGGGAGCTGTTTTTT | CASSSTESGELFF
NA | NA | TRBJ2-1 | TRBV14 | TGTGCCAGCAGGGGCAGGGGGGAGTACAATGAGCAGTTCTTC | CASRGRGEYNEQFF
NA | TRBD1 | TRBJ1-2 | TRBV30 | TGTGCCTGGAGTGTGGTTGGCCAGGGGGATGGCTACACCTTC | CAWSVVGQGDGYTF
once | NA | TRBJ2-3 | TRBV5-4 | TGTGCCAGCAGCTTGTACCTAAGAGCCAATACGCAGTATTTT | CASSLYLRANTQYF
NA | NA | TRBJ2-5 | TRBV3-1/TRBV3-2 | TGTGCCAGCAGCCAGCAAGGGCTAGCTCAAGAGACCCAGTACTTC | CASSQQGLAQETQYF
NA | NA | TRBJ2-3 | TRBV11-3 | TGTGCCAGCAGCTTAGTCGGGGTCACAGATACGCAGTATTTT | CASSLVGVTDTQYF
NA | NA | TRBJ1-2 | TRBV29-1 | TGCAGCGTTGAGGAAAATCGGGGCTATGGCTACACCTTC | CSVEENRGYGYTF
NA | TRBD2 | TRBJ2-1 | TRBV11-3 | TGTGCCCAGCAGCTTAGTTCCCCGGGGAGCGGGAGGGCCGCGAGGCAGTTCTTC | CAQQLSSPGSGRAARQFF
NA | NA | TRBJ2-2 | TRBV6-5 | TGTGCCAGCAGTTACGGGGCTACTACCGGGGAGCTGTTTTTT | CASSYGATTGELFF
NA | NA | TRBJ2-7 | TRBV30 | TGTGCCTGGACTAGCGACAAAGTCGAGCAGTACTTC | CAWTSDKVEQYF
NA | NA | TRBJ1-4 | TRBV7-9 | TGTGCCAGCAGCTTAGGCCAGAATGAAAAACTGTTTTTT | CASSLGQNEKLFF
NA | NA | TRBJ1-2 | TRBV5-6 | TGTGCCAGCAGCTTATCCGGGTTCTATGGCTACACCTTC | CASSLSGFYGYTF
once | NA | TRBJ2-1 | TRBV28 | TGTGCCAGCCGGGAGCTACACAATGAGCAGTTCTTC | CASRELHNEQFF
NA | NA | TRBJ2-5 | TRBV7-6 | TGTGCCAGCAGCTCAGGGGACCAAGAGACCCAGTACTTC | CASSSGDQETQYF
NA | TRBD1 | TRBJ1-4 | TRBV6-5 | TGTGCCAGCAGTTCCAAGACAGGGAGACACGAAAAACTGTTTTTT | CASSSKTGRHEKLFF
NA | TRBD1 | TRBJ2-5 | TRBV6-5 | TGTGCCAGCAGCCGGGGACAGGGCGAGTACTTC | CASSRGQGEYF
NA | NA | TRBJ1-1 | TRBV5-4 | TGTGCCAGCAGCCCCAAATTAGTCGCCAACACTGAAGCTTTCTTT | CASSPKLVANTEAFF
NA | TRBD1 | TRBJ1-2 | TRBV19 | TGTGCCAGTAGTATATCGGCAGGGGGCAACTATGGCTACACCTTC | CASSISAGGNYGYTF
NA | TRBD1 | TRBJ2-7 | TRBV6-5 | TGTGCCAGCAGTCGCACAGGGGTGGTCTACGAGCAGTACTTC | CASSRTGVVYEQYF
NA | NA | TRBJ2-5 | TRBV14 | TGTGCCAGCAGCGGGACGGGACTTCTCCGAGAGACCCAGTACTTC | CASSGTGLLRETQYF
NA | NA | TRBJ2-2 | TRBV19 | TGTGCCAGCCGACTAGGGCGATCGAACGCGAACACCGGGGAGCTGTTTTTT | CASRLGRSNANTGELFF
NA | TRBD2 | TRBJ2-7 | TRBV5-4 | TGTGCCAGCAGCCGAAGACTAGCGGGAGGGTACGAGCAGTACTTC | CASSRRLAGGYEQYF
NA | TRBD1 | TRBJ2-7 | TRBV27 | TGTGCCAGCAGTTTAACAGGGGGCTACGAGCAGTACTTC | CASSLTGGYEQYF
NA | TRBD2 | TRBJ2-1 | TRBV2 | TGTGCCAGCAGACTAGCGGGGGTCAATGAGCAGTTCTTC | CASRLAGVNEQFF